Below are 19 T cell receptor beta chains sequenced from a single sample in a study of cytomegalovirus exposure and HLA in healthy donors. Primers: 60 Vbeta forward and 13 Jbeta reverse. Measured with immunoSEQ multiplex PCR; TCRdb has only the in-frame clones, and not every one. Here the sample spans 200,000 to 300,000 clones, approximately 84% being singletons. Material for sequencing was PBMCs. Receptors were obtained from a woman aged 40 to 50 in good health and CMV-seropositive.

Remarks on this clone: The sample holds other DNA sequences that translate to the same CDR3. The chain uses TRBV19 and TRBJ1-2, with 8 bases fitting TRBD1. V lost 0 bases and J lost 4; bases outside the gene matches: 10. The germline gives CDR1 LNHDA, CDR2 SQIVND (reference sequence). This CDR3 is 17 amino acids long. The DNA of the CDR3 is TGTGCCAGTAGTATAGATATTTCCACAGGGGGAGCCTATGGCTACACCTTC. Its protein is CASSIDISTGGAYGYTF.

V and J are TRBV19 and TRBJ2-5; the match to TRBD1 covers 9 bases. The closer fit of TRBJ2-7 to the DNA end suggests the J call may be wrong. The CDR3 has 16 amino acids. Germline V gives CDR1 LNHDA, CDR2 SQIVND (reference sequence). The CDR3 DNA sequence: TGTGCCAGTAGTGTCTCCTCCGGGACAGGGAACTACGAGCAGTACTTC. Protein product: CASSVSSGTGNYEQYF.

The count of this clone is one. The V call is TRBV30, the J call TRBJ1-6; no clear D. This CDR3 has 15 residues. Germline V gene sequence: CDR1 GTSNPN, CDR2 SVGIG (reference sequence). Trimming took 0 bases from V and 6 from J, leaving 12 bases between them. The CDR3 loop is CAWSVLKAGNSPLHF. DNA for the CDR3: TGTGCCTGGAGTGTACTTAAGGCGGGTAATTCACCCCTCCACTTT.

This chain joins TRBV2 and TRBJ1-6; 12 bases align to TRBD1. CDR1 is SNHLY, CDR2 FYNNEI, per germline. J was trimmed by 12 bases and V by 6 bases; bases with no gene match: 9. CDR3 length equals 15 residues. Here the CDR3 DNA reads TGTGCCAGCAGGGGACAGGGGGCCCGTCTCCTACCCCTCCACTTT. This codes for CASRGQGARLLPLHF. Drawing the rest from reference TRBV2 and TRBJ1-6, the complete variable domain is EPEVTQTPSHQVTQMGQEVILRCVPISNHLYFYWYRQILGQKVEFLVSFYNNEISEKSEIFDDQFSVERPDGSNFTLKIRSTKLEDSAMYFCASRGQGARLLPLHFGNGTRLTVT.

J is TRBJ1-4 and V is TRBV28, with 7 bases that match TRBD1. Germline V CDR1 and CDR2: MDHEN, SYDVKM. CDR3 length: 18 amino acids. V trimming: 7 bases; J trimming: 1 base; junction bases outside the gene matches: 15. The CDR3 here is CASTPMGQWGGTNEKLFF. The CDR3 DNA reads as TGTGCCAGCACCCCGATGGGACAGTGGGGAGGAACTAATGAAAAACTGTTTTTT.

The chain links TRBV15 to TRBJ2-7; 10 bases are a match to TRBD1. The CDR3 extends over 15 amino acids. J gave up 3 bases and V 3 bases, and 5 bases lay outside the gene matches. Germline-derived CDR1 and CDR2 are LNHNV and YYDKDF (reference sequence). DNA of the CDR3: TGTGCCACCAGCAGGGTTAGGACAGGGGGCTACGAGCAGTACTTC. It is translated as CATSRVRTGGYEQYF. Supplemented by reference TRBV15 and TRBJ2-7, the full variable domain reads DAMVIQNPRYQVTQFGKPVTLSCSQTLNHNVMYWYQQKSSQAPKLLFHYYDKDFNNEADTPDNFQSRRPNTSFCFLDIRSPGLGDTAMYLCATSRVRTGGYEQYFGPGTRLTVT.

This chain links TRBV27 with TRBJ2-7; 8 bases are a match to TRBD1. The CDR3 extends over 15 amino acids. V shed 3 bases, J shed 0 bases, and the junction held 4 bases outside the gene matches. Germline V gene sequence: CDR1 MNHEY, CDR2 SMNVEV (reference sequence). Here the CDR3 reads CASSLGTGLSYEQYF. The CDR3 nucleotides read TGTGCCAGCAGTTTGGGGACAGGCCTCTCCTACGAGCAGTACTTC.

CDR3 sequence: CASSYTGAPRTEAFF. The CDR3 DNA is TGTGCCAGCAGTTACACAGGGGCCCCGAGAACTGAAGCTTTCTTT. The chain is built from TRBV6-5 and TRBJ1-1; TRBD1 matches at 7 bases. From germline, CDR1 is MNHEY and CDR2 SVGAGI. J was trimmed by 5 bases and V by 2 bases; bases with no gene match: 8. CDR3 size: 15 residues.

This chain uses TRBV7-2 with TRBJ2-7; TRBD1 matches 8 bases. The V gene end was trimmed by 5 bases and the J gene end by 3 bases; junction bases not matched to a gene: 6. Per the germline V gene, CDR1 is SGHTA and CDR2 is FQGNSA. There are 14 residues in the CDR3. CDR3 nucleotide sequence: TGTGCCAGCAGCGAAACCGGGACAGGCTACGAGCAGTACTTC. It specifies CASSETGTGYEQYF. Variable domain in full (rest from reference TRBV7-2 and TRBJ2-7): GAGVSQSPSNKVTEKGKDVELRCDPISGHTALYWYRQSLGQGLEFLIYFQGNSAPDKSGLPSDRFSAERTGGSVSTLTIQRTQQEDSAVYLCASSETGTGYEQYFGPGTRLTVT.

The CDR3 nucleotides read TGTGCCACCGTAGGCGGCGGAGATACGCAGTATTTT. This sequence encodes CATVGGGDTQYF. This sequence joins TRBV6-5 and TRBJ2-3, with D uncertain. The CDR3 has 12 residues. The V gene lost 10 bases and the J gene lost 5 bases, with 13 bases spanning the gap. CDR1 is MNHEY and CDR2 is SVGAGI in the germline V gene.

The V gene is TRBV12-5, the J gene TRBJ1-1; D is uncertain. The V and J ends lost 6 bases and 1 base respectively, with 15 bases between them. The CDR3 sequence is 15 residues long. CDR1 and CDR2 from the germline V gene are LGHNT and FRNRAP. CDR3 amino acids: CASGLLLSGNTEAFF. For the CDR3, the DNA is TGTGCTAGTGGCCTGTTACTCAGCGGGAACACTGAAGCTTTCTTT. Full variable domain (missing parts from reference TRBV12-5 and TRBJ1-1): DARVTQTPRHKVTEMGQEVTMRCQPILGHNTVFWYRQTMMQGLELLAYFRNRAPLDDSGMPKDRFSAEMPDATLATLKIQPSEPRDSAVYFCASGLLLSGNTEAFFGQGTRLTVV.

The chain carries TRBV11-2 and TRBJ2-7; tentatively, D is TRBD1 (5 bases). Trimming took off 9 bases at V and 2 bases at J, with 17 bases between the two ends. The CDR3 extends over 14 amino acids. Germline lookup yields CDR1 SGHAT and CDR2 FQNNGV. The CDR3 protein is CASTDPVTAYEQYF. CDR3 nucleotide sequence: TGTGCCAGTACAGATCCCGTGACAGCCTACGAGCAGTACTTC.

The rearrangement links TRBV5-1 to TRBJ1-1, with TRBD1 identical over 9 bases. The CDR3 spans 15 residues. Per germline, CDR1 SGHRS and CDR2 YFSETQ. Losses at the gene ends were 3 bases for V and 0 bases for J; bases not matched to a gene: 3. The CDR3 DNA is TGCGCCAGCAGCTCGGGACAGGGCGTGAACACTGAAGCTTTCTTT. As protein: CASSSGQGVNTEAFF.

This clone appeared a single time. The chain joins TRBV7-9 to TRBJ2-5, with D perhaps TRBD1 (6 bases). Germline V CDR1 and CDR2: SEHNR, FQNEAQ (reference sequence). V gave up 4 bases and J gave up 1 base, with 10 bases separating them. There are 14 residues in the CDR3. The CDR3 coding sequence is TGTGCCAGCAGCTCATGGACAGTCCAAGAGACCCAGTACTTC. This gives the protein CASSSWTVQETQYF.

The chain is built from TRBV9 and TRBJ1-6; TRBD1 might be the D (6 bases). Germline V CDR1 and CDR2: SGDLS, YYNGEE. The length of the CDR3 is 18 residues. V was trimmed by 3 bases and J by 0 bases, leaving 16 bases between them. The CDR3 DNA follows: TGTGCCAGCAGCGGAGAGGGGGAGCCCAGCTCCTATAATTCACCCCTCCACTTT. As protein: CASSGEGEPSSYNSPLHF.

The rearrangement links TRBV9 to TRBJ2-5, with 7 bases that match TRBD2. The DNA end favors TRBJ2-7, so the J call may be wrong. The germline gives CDR1 SGDLS, CDR2 YYNGEE. CDR3 length: 14 residues. DNA for the CDR3: TGTGCCAGCAGCGCGAGCGGGACGACCTACGAGCAGTACTTC. Translating it yields CASSASGTTYEQYF.

This chain connects TRBV29-1 to TRBJ2-3; 9 nucleotides align to TRBD1. CDR1 and CDR2 (germline): SQVTM, ANQGSEA. The CDR3 runs 13 residues. V gave up 6 bases and J gave up 6 bases; unmatched junction bases: 7. For the CDR3, the DNA is TGCAGCGTGGGGGGACAGGGAGGCGATACGCAGTATTTT. Amino acid sequence: CSVGGQGGDTQYF.

The CDR3 loop reads CASSLGGTSRNEQFF. Written as DNA, the CDR3 is TGTGCCAGCAGCCTGGGGGGGACATCCCGCAATGAGCAGTTCTTC. The V and J genes are TRBV5-4 and TRBJ2-1, with D perhaps matching TRBD2 (7 bases). The CDR3 length is 15 residues. The germline V gene has CDR1 SGHNT and CDR2 YYREEE (reference sequence). Trimming pared 4 bases from V and 6 bases from J, leaving 17 bases between. Full variable domain (outside the CDR3, taken from reference TRBV5-4 and TRBJ2-1): ETGVTQSPTHLIKTRGQQVTLRCSSQSGHNTVSWYQQALGQGPQFIFQYYREEENGRGNFPPRFSGLQFPNYSSELNVNALELDDSALYLCASSLGGTSRNEQFFGPGTRLTVL.

This CDR3 reads CASSSSGRGTGELFF. CDR3 DNA sequence: TGTGCCAGTAGTAGCAGCGGGAGAGGTACCGGGGAGCTGTTTTTT. The rearrangement joins TRBV19 to TRBJ2-2, with TRBD2 matching over 8 bases. In germline, CDR1 is LNHDA, CDR2 SQIVND (reference sequence). The ends lost 4 bases at V and 5 bases at J; junction bases unmatched: 6. This CDR3 is built from 15 residues. The whole variable domain, filled in from reference TRBV19 and TRBJ2-2, reads DGGITQSPKYLFRKEGQNVTLSCEQNLNHDAMYWYRQDPGQGLRLIYYSQIVNDFQKGDIAEGYSVSREKKESFPLTVTSAQKNPTAFYLCASSSSGRGTGELFFGEGSRLTVL.